A selection of T cell receptor beta chains follows, all from one sample in a study of spatial heterogeneity in lung cancer. TCRdb re-derived calls from the 5' RACE reads in MiXCR, one entry per CDR3 protein. The sample holds 35,000 to 45,000 distinct CDR3 sequences, approximately 22% seen once. Sequencing used PBMCs, obtained at follow-up. The source is a female donor with early-stage non-small cell lung cancer. Both conserved end residues are part of each CDR3. The D gene is left open where the match is weak. Clone size is shown for a subset of rows, as once, few, many or a class of expanded clone.

J: TRBJ1-1; V: TRBV7-9; size: many; D: -; DNA: TGTGCCAGTAGTCGCTCTCCCAACACTGAAGCTTTCTTT; CDR3: CASSRSPNTEAFF
J: TRBJ2-3; V: TRBV5-1; size: few; D: TRBD1; DNA: TGCGCCAGCAGCTTAGACAGGGCCCAGGTTACGGATACGCAGTATTTT; CDR3: CASSLDRAQVTDTQYF
J: TRBJ1-2; V: TRBV27; size: few; D: -; DNA: TGTGCCAGCAGCAGGGTCCAGGGTTATGGCTACACCTTC; CDR3: CASSRVQGYGYTF
J: TRBJ2-1; V: TRBV20-1; size: -; D: -; DNA: TGCAGTGCTAGACCCCGGCCAATGTACAATGAGCAGTTCTTC; CDR3: CSARPRPMYNEQFF
J: TRBJ2-4; V: TRBV3-1; size: many; D: TRBD2; DNA: TGTGCCAGCAGCCAAGATTTAGGACTAGCGGGGGGAGTAGCCAAAAACATTCAGTACTTC; CDR3: CASSQDLGLAGGVAKNIQYF
J: TRBJ2-5; V: TRBV20-1; size: -; D: -; DNA: TGCAGTGCCCGACGAGCCGCCGGAGAGACCCAGTACTTC; CDR3: CSARRAAGETQYF
J: TRBJ2-3; V: TRBV6-1; size: -; D: TRBD2; DNA: TGTGCCAGCAGTGAAGCCTACGGACTAGCGGGGTGGGCGGATACGCAGTATTTT; CDR3: CASSEAYGLAGWADTQYF
J: TRBJ2-1; V: TRBV7-3; size: few; D: TRBD2; DNA: TGTGCCAGCTTAATAGCGGGGCGTTATGAGCAGTTCTTC; CDR3: CASLIAGRYEQFF
J: TRBJ2-1; V: TRBV5-8; size: many; D: TRBD1; DNA: TGTGCCAGCAGCGGGGACAGGGGATACAATGAGCAGTTCTTC; CDR3: CASSGDRGYNEQFF
J: TRBJ2-2; V: TRBV7-8; size: few; D: -; DNA: TGTGCCAGCAGCTCGAGACTATTCTTGACCGGGGAGCTGTTTTTT; CDR3: CASSSRLFLTGELFF
J: TRBJ1-2; V: TRBV2; size: few; D: -; DNA: TGTGCCAGCAAATGGCAGGGCCGGGGCGGCTACACCTTC; CDR3: CASKWQGRGGYTF
J: TRBJ1-6; V: TRBV4-1; size: -; D: TRBD1; DNA: TGCGCCAGCAGTACAGGGGGCTTAAATAATTCACCCCTCCACTTT; CDR3: CASSTGGLNNSPLHF
J: TRBJ2-3; V: TRBV5-1; size: many; D: -; DNA: TGCGCCAGCAGCCCGGGCTCGGCAGATACGCAGTATTTT; CDR3: CASSPGSADTQYF
J: TRBJ2-1; V: TRBV5-1; size: many; D: -; DNA: TGCGCCAGCAGCGAGCGGAACAATGAGCAGTTCTTC; CDR3: CASSERNNEQFF
J: TRBJ2-2; V: TRBV5-4; size: many; D: TRBD1; DNA: TGTGCCAGCAGCTCCGGGACAGCGAACACCGGGGAGCTGTTTTTT; CDR3: CASSSGTANTGELFF
J: TRBJ2-3; V: TRBV6-5; size: -; D: TRBD2; DNA: TGTGCCAGCAGGAAAGCGGGAGTTCCAGATACGCAGTATTTT; CDR3: CASRKAGVPDTQYF
J: TRBJ1-1; V: TRBV28; size: medium-sized; D: TRBD1; DNA: TGTGCCAGCAGTCTAAACCGGGACAGGGGGCTGAACACTGAAGCTTTCTTT; CDR3: CASSLNRDRGLNTEAFF
J: TRBJ2-2; V: TRBV7-7; size: -; D: TRBD1; DNA: TGTGCTAGCAGCTTTGGGACAGGGGGCGCAGCCGGGGAGCTGTTTTTT; CDR3: CASSFGTGGAAGELFF
J: TRBJ1-2; V: TRBV10-3; size: few; D: TRBD1; DNA: TGTGCCATCAGCGTTGACAGGGGCTATGGCTACACCTTC; CDR3: CAISVDRGYGYTF
J: TRBJ1-1; V: TRBV20-1; size: -; D: TRBD1; DNA: TGCAGTGCTAACTGGAGGGGGCTAGGCACTGAAGCTTTCTTT; CDR3: CSANWRGLGTEAFF
J: TRBJ2-3; V: TRBV5-1; size: once; D: -; DNA: TGCGCCAGCAGCTTTCAGGTTGGCACAGATACGCAGTATTTT; CDR3: CASSFQVGTDTQYF
J: TRBJ1-4; V: TRBV20-1; size: -; D: -; DNA: TGCAGTGCAAGTAGTTCGGCTAATGAAAAACTGTTTTTT; CDR3: CSASSSANEKLFF
J: TRBJ1-1; V: TRBV7-9; size: few; D: -; DNA: TGTGCCAGCAGCGCGCATGAGAACACTGAAGCTTTCTTT; CDR3: CASSAHENTEAFF
J: TRBJ2-2; V: TRBV19; size: -; D: -; DNA: TGTGCCAGTATAGAGAGGGCGCGGACCGGGGAGCTGTTTTTT; CDR3: CASIERARTGELFF
J: TRBJ2-5; V: TRBV7-8; size: many; D: -; DNA: TGTGCCAGCAGCCCGGGACTTACTGAGACCCAGTACTTC; CDR3: CASSPGLTETQYF
J: TRBJ1-5; V: TRBV20-1; size: -; D: TRBD1; DNA: TGCAGTGCAGGAACCGGGGACAGCCTGGGCCTCAATCAGCCCCAGCATTTT; CDR3: CSAGTGDSLGLNQPQHF
J: TRBJ2-2; V: TRBV7-3; size: many; D: -; DNA: TGTGCCAGCAGCCCGCGACCCCGGGACACCGGGGAGCTGTTTTTT; CDR3: CASSPRPRDTGELFF
J: TRBJ2-5; V: TRBV29-1; size: -; D: TRBD1; DNA: TGCAGCGTTGGGACAGGAGAGACCCAGTACTTC; CDR3: CSVGTGETQYF
J: TRBJ1-5; V: TRBV5-6; size: -; D: -; DNA: TGTGCCAGCAGCTTGGTGGACGGCAATCAGCCCCAGCATTTT; CDR3: CASSLVDGNQPQHF
J: TRBJ1-2; V: TRBV3-1; size: many; D: -; DNA: TGTGCCAGCAGCCAAGAATACGGAACGGCTGGCTACACCTTC; CDR3: CASSQEYGTAGYTF
J: TRBJ1-1; V: TRBV9; size: -; D: -; DNA: TGTGCCAGCAGCGCCAGGGTCGGGTTTGAAGCTTTCTTT; CDR3: CASSARVGFEAFF
J: TRBJ2-7; V: TRBV28; size: -; D: TRBD2; DNA: TGTGCCAGCAGTTTCGGACTAGCGGGGCCCTACGAGCAGTACTTC; CDR3: CASSFGLAGPYEQYF
J: TRBJ1-6; V: TRBV10-3; size: few; D: TRBD1; DNA: TGCGCCATCAGTGGCCTCGGACAGGGAGATTCACCCCTCCACTTT; CDR3: CAISGLGQGDSPLHF
J: TRBJ1-2; V: TRBV25-1; size: -; D: -; DNA: TGTGCCAGCAGTCCCGGACCGTGGGATGGCTACACCTTC; CDR3: CASSPGPWDGYTF
J: TRBJ1-4; V: TRBV19; size: few; D: -; DNA: TGTGCCAGTACTGCTTTCCGCTGGGGGGGATTTATCGCTAATGAAAAACTGTTTTTT; CDR3: CASTAFRWGGFIANEKLFF
J: TRBJ1-1; V: TRBV5-1; size: few; D: -; DNA: TGCGCCAGCAGCCTATGGGGGAACACTGAAGCTTTCTTT; CDR3: CASSLWGNTEAFF
J: TRBJ1-5; V: TRBV28; size: many; D: -; DNA: TGTGCCAGCACCATCAGTGATCAGCCCCAGCATTTT; CDR3: CASTISDQPQHF
J: TRBJ1-2; V: TRBV27; size: -; D: -; DNA: TGTGCCAGCAGTTTAAATCACCAGGGGCCCTATGGCTACACCTTC; CDR3: CASSLNHQGPYGYTF
J: TRBJ2-6; V: TRBV5-5; size: -; D: -; DNA: TGTGCCAGCAGCTCTGAGACTGGGGCCAACGTCCTGACTTTC; CDR3: CASSSETGANVLTF
J: TRBJ2-3; V: TRBV20-1; size: -; D: TRBD2; DNA: TGCAGTGCTAGTTCCGGGGGGGACACAGATACGCAGTATTTT; CDR3: CSASSGGDTDTQYF
J: TRBJ2-7; V: TRBV20-1; size: -; D: TRBD2; DNA: TGCAGTGCGCGGAGGGCTAGCGGGGATGCCTACGAGCAGTACTTC; CDR3: CSARRASGDAYEQYF
J: TRBJ2-1; V: TRBV7-3; size: few; D: TRBD1; DNA: TGTGCCAGCAGCTTTGACAGGGGGGCCTACAATGAGCAGTTCTTC; CDR3: CASSFDRGAYNEQFF
J: TRBJ1-6; V: TRBV19; size: few; D: -; DNA: TGTGCCAGTAGTATCAGTCCGGCCTCGTATAATTCACCCCTCCACTTT; CDR3: CASSISPASYNSPLHF
J: TRBJ2-1; V: TRBV2; size: few; D: -; DNA: TGTGCCAGCAACTCCAAGGTTTTAGGGAATGAGCAGTTCTTC; CDR3: CASNSKVLGNEQFF